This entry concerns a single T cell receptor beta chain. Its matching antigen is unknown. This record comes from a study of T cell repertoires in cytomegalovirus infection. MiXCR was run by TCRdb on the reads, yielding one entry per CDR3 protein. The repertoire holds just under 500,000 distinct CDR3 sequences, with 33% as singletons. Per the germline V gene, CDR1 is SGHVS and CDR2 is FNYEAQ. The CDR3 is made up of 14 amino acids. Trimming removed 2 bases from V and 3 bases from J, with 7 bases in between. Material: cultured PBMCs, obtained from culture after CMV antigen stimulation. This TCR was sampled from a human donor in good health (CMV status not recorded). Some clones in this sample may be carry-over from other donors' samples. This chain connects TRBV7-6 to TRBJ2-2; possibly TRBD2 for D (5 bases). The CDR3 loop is CASSLSGDTGELFF. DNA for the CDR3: TGTGCCAGCAGCTTAAGCGGAGACACCGGGGAGCTGTTTTTT.